This TCR beta chain appears in the sequencing data of a study of cytomegalovirus exposure and HLA in healthy donors. TCRdb's table, derived via immunoSEQ multiplex PCR, lists solely in-frame clones and lacks some. Here the sample spans about 280,000 clones, roughly 90% being singletons. Study-wide points: CMV antigen specificity of a few CMV-associated chains was confirmed in vitro. The study designated 150 or so TCR beta chains cytomegalovirus-associated. For most TCR sequences rarity was the rule, although some public TCRs occurred in many donors.

As regards this clone: Its antigen is as yet unknown.

Trimming stripped 11 bases from V and 0 bases from J, with 11 bases between. Germline assignment: CDR1 MDHEN and CDR2 SYDVKM. This CDR3 region has 13 residues. While the first cohort had about 610 subjects, the donors belonged to the separate validation cohort of more than 95 subjects. The chain combines TRBV28 with TRBJ2-1; a possible D gene is TRBD2 (5 bases). The receptor was derived from a woman younger than 30 in good health and CMV-seronegative. The specimen was PBMCs. In DNA, the CDR3 is TGTGCCTGCGAGCGGATCTCCTACAATGAGCAGTTCTTC. This translates into CACERISYNEQFF.